This T cell receptor beta chain was sequenced during a study of shared clonotypes between healthy human individuals. CDR3 length: 15 amino acids. Germline V gene sequence: CDR1 SGHRS, CDR2 YFSETQ. V was clipped by 8 bases and J by 5 bases; unmatched bases: 13. Sorted-subset replicate PCR reactions were performed with 200 ng DNA, corresponding to roughly 31,000 T cell genomes. This table comes from immunoSEQ multiplex PCR, and its TCRdb copy is limited to in-frame clones, with some not included. The sample lists around 700,000 clones; less than 80% were seen once. The chain uses TRBV5-1 and TRBJ2-5; 9 bases map to TRBD1. The specimen was memory CD4+ T cells sorted from blood. Subset given: CD45RA-negative fraction. This clonotype was obtained from a woman aged 25-40 years in good health. The CDR3 loop reads CASYTRGQGTETQYF. The CDR3 nucleotides are TGCGCCAGTTATACGAGGGGACAGGGAACGGAGACCCAGTACTTC.